The T cell receptor beta chain under discussion was sequenced for a study of B cell selection in AIRE deficiency. This CDR3 spans 12 amino acids. Trimming left V 10 bases short and J 3 bases short, with 11 bases between. Per germline, CDR1 ENHRY and CDR2 SYGVKD. Conventional CD4 T cells were sorted as CD4+CD127+ cells. Unrelated healthy donors provided the controls. Produced via immunoSEQ multiplex PCR; TCRdb's table is partial and in-frame only. The data contain 23,000 or so clones, around 95% of them singletons. This TCR was recovered from a human donor in good health. The chain has TRBV10-3 and TRBJ2-3; D remains ambiguous. Source material: CD4+CD127+ conventional T cells sorted from PBMCs. In DNA form, the CDR3 reads TGTGCCACCCTGGAAACGACAGATACGCAGTATTTT. It yields the protein CATLETTDTQYF.